The following is a T cell receptor (beta chain) sequence with its context. TCR beta chains were sequenced at survey level with immunoSEQ. Repertoires were generated with immunoSEQ multiplex PCR, while TCRdb's copy carries only in-frame clones and drops some. This table has tens of thousands of clones, just over 90% appearing once. With V trimmed by 1 base and J by 3 bases, 2 bases remained unmatched. Germline V gene sequence: CDR1 SGHAT, CDR2 FQNNGV. The CDR3 extends over 14 amino acids. The clonotype comes from a man aged 35 to 55 with rheumatoid arthritis. The rearrangement uses TRBV11-2 and TRBJ2-7; 8 bases agree with TRBD2. The sample taken for sequencing was PBMCs. CDR3 amino acids: CASSLGTSSYEQYF. The CDR3 DNA is TGTGCCAGCAGCTTAGGGACTAGCAGCTACGAGCAGTACTTC.